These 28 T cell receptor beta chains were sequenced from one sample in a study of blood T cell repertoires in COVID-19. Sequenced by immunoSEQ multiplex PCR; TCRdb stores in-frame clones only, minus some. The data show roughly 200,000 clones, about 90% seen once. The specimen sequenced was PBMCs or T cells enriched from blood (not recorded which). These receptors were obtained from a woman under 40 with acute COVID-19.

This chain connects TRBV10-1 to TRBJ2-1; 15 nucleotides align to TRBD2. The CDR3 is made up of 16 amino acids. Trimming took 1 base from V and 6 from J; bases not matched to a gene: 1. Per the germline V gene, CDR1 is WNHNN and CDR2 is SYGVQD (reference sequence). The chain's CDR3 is CASSELGLAGGNEQFF. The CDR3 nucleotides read TGCGCCAGCAGTGAGTTGGGACTAGCGGGGGGCAATGAGCAGTTCTTC.

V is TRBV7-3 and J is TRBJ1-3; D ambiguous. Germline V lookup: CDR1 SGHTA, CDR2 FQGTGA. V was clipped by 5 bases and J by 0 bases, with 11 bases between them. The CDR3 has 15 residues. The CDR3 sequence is CASSVPGSSGNTIYF. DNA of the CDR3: TGTGCCAGCAGCGTACCAGGTAGCTCTGGAAACACCATATATTTT.

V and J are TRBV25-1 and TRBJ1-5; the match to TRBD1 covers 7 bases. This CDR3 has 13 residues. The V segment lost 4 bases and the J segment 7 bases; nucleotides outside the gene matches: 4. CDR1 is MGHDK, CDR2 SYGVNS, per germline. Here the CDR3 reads CASSGGGQQPQHF. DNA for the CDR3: TGTGCCAGCAGTGGAGGGGGCCAGCAGCCCCAGCATTTT.

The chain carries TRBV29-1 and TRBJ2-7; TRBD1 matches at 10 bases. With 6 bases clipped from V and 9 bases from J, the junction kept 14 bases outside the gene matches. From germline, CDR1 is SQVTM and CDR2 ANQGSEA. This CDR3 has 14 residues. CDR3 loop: CSVDSGTGAFGQYF. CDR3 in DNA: TGCAGCGTGGACTCCGGGACAGGGGCGTTCGGGCAGTACTTC.

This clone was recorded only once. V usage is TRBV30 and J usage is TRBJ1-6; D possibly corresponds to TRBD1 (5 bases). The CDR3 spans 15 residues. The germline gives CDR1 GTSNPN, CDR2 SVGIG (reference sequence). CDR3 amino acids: CARGPGRYDNSPLHF. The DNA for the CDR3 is TGTGCACGGGGACCGGGTCGCTATGATAATTCACCCCTCCACTTT.

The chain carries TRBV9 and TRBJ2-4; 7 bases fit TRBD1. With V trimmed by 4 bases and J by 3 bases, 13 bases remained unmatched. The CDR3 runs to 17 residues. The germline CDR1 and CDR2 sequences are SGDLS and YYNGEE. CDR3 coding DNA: TGTGCCAGCAGCACGACAGGGTTGGGGGTAGACAAAAACATTCAGTACTTC. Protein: CASSTTGLGVDKNIQYF.

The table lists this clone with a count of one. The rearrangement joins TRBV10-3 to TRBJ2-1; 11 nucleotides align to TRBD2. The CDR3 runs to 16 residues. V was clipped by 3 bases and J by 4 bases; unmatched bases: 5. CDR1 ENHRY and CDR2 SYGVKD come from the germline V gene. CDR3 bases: TGTGCCATCAGTGACGGGGCTAGCGGGGGGTACAATGAGCAGTTCTTC. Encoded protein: CAISDGASGGYNEQFF.

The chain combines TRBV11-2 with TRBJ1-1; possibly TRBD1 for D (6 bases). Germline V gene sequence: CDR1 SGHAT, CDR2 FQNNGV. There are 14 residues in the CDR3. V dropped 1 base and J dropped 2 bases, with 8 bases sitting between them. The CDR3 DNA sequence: TGTGCCAGCAGCTTAGGGACAGCCAACACTGAAGCTTTCTTT. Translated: CASSLGTANTEAFF.

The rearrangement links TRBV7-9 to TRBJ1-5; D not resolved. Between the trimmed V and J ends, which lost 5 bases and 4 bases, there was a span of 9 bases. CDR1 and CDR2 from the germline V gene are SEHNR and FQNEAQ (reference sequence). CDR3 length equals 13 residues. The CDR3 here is CASSAGLNQPQHF. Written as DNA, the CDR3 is TGTGCCAGCAGCGCCGGACTAAATCAGCCCCAGCATTTT.

The CDR3 protein is CASSQVRDREGYTF. CDR3 in DNA: TGCGCCAGCAGCCAAGTCCGGGACAGGGAGGGCTACACCTTC. The genes are TRBV4-1 and TRBJ1-2, with 9 bases lining up with TRBD1. V dropped 1 base and J dropped 8; count of bases not matched to a gene: 5. In germline, CDR1 is MGHRA, CDR2 YSYEKL. CDR3 length equals 14 residues.

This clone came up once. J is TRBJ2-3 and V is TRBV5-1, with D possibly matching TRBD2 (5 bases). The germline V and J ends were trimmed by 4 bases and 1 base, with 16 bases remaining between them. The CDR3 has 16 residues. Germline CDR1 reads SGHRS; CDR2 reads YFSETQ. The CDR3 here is CASSHAGESGTDTQYF. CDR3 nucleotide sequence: TGCGCCAGCAGCCACGCGGGTGAGAGCGGCACAGATACGCAGTATTTT.

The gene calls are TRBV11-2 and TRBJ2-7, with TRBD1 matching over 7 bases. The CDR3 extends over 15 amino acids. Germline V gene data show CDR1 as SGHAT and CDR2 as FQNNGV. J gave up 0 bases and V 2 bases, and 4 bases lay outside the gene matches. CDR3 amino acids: CASSLPRDSSYEQYF. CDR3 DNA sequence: TGTGCCAGCAGCTTACCGAGGGACAGCTCCTACGAGCAGTACTTC.

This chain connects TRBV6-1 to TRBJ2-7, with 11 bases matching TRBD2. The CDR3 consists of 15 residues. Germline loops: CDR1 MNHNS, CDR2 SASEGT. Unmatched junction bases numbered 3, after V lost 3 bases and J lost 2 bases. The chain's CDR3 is CASSDPSGGPYEQYF. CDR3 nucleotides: TGTGCCAGCAGTGATCCTAGCGGGGGGCCCTACGAGCAGTACTTC.

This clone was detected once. The chain's CDR3 is CASSLAGFGYTF. CDR3 coding DNA: TGTGCCAGTAGTTTGGCGGGGTTCGGCTACACCTTC. This chain joins TRBV19 and TRBJ1-2; D gene uncertain. V was clipped by 5 bases and J by 8 bases, with 12 bases between them. From germline, CDR1 is LNHDA and CDR2 SQIVND (reference sequence). This CDR3 contains 12 residues.

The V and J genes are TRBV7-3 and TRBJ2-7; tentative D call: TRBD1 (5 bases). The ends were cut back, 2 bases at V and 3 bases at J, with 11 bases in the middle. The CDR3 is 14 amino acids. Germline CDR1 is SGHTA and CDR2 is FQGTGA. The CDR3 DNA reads TGTGCCAGCAGCTTAGCGGACACCCTCTACGAGCAGTACTTC. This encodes CASSLADTLYEQYF.

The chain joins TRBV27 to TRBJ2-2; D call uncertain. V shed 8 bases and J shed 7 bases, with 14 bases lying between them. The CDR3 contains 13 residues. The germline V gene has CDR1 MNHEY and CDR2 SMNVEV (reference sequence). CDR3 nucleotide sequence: TGTGCCAGCCCCCCCGTTTGCGACGGGGAGCTGTTTTTT. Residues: CASPPVCDGELFF.

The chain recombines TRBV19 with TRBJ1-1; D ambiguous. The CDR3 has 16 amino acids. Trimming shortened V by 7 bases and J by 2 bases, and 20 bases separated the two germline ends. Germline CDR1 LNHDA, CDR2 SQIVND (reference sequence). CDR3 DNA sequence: TGTGCCAGTACCCTATGGTGGAGTCAAAAAAACACTGAAGCTTTCTTT. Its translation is CASTLWWSQKNTEAFF.

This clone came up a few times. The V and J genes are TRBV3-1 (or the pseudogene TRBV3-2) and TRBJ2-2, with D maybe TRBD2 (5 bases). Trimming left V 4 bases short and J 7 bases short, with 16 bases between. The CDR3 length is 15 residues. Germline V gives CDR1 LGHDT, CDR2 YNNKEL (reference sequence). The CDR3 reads CASSPPSGFGGELFF. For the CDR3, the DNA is TGTGCCAGCAGCCCACCGTCGGGGTTTGGCGGGGAGCTGTTTTTT.

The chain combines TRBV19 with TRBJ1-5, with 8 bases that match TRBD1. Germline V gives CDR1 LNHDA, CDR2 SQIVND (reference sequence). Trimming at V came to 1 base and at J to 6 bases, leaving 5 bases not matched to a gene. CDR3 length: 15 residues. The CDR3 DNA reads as TGTGCCAGTAGTATAGGGCAGGGGGCACGTCAGCCCCAGCATTTT. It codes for CASSIGQGARQPQHF.

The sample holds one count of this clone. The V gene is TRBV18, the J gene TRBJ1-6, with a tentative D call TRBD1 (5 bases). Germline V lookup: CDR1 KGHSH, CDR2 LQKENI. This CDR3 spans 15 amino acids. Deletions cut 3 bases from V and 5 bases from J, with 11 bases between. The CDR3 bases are TGTGCCAGCTCACCCGGCGGGGCTAATAATTCACCCCTCCACTTT. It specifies CASSPGGANNSPLHF.

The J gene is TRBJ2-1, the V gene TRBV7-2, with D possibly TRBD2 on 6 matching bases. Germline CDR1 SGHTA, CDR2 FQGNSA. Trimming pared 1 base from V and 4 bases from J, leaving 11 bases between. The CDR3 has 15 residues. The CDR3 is CASSLVASDYNEQFF. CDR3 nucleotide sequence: TGTGCCAGCAGCTTAGTTGCTAGCGATTACAATGAGCAGTTCTTC.

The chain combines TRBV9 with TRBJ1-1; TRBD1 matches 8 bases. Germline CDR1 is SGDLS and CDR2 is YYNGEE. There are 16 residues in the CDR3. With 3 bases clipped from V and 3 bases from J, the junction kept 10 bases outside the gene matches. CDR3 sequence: CASSAPPGGKDTEAFF. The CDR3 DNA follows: TGTGCCAGCAGCGCCCCGCCAGGGGGCAAGGACACTGAAGCTTTCTTT.

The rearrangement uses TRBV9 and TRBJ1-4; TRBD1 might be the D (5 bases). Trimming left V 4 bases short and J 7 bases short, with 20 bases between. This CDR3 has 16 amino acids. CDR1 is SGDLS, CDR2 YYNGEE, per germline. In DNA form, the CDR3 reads TGTGCCAGCAGCCCGGGCCGGTCGGGGGAGGGTGAAAAACTGTTTTTT. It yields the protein CASSPGRSGEGEKLFF.

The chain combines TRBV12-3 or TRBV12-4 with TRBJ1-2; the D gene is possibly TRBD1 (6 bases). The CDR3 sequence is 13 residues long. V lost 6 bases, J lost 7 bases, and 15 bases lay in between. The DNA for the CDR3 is TGTGCCAGCAGCCCACAACAGGGCTCTGGCTACACCTTC. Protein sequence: CASSPQQGSGYTF.

The CDR3 here is CASSYSRRGSDTQYF. CDR3 bases: TGTGCCAGCAGTTACTCGAGGCGGGGGTCAGATACGCAGTATTTT. The chain has TRBV6-5 and TRBJ2-3, with 7 bases that match TRBD2. Germline V gene data show CDR1 as MNHEY and CDR2 as SVGAGI. This CDR3 has 15 amino acids. Trimming cost V 0 bases and J 4 bases; bases outside gene matches: 4.

The CDR3 sequence is CASSPTTYSYEQYF. The CDR3 region has the DNA TGTGCCAGCAGTCCTACTACCTACTCCTACGAGCAGTACTTC. The chain recombines TRBV5-6 with TRBJ2-7; D gene ambiguous. The V gene's germline CDR1 is SGHDT and CDR2 YYEEEE. The CDR3 spans 14 residues. Trimming cost V 5 bases and J 0 bases, with 12 bases left between them.

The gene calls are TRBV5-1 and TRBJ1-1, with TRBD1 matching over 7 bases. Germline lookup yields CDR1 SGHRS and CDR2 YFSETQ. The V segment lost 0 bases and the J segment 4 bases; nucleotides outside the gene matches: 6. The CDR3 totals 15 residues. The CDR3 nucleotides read TGCGCCAGCAGCTTGGGAGGGGGCGATGTCACTGAAGCTTTCTTT. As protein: CASSLGGGDVTEAFF.

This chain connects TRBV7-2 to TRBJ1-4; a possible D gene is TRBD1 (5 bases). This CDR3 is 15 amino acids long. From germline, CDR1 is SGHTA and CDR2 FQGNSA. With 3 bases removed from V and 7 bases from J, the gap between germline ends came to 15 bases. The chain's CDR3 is CASSFSGLGVEKLFF. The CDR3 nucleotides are TGTGCCAGCAGCTTCTCGGGACTAGGGGTTGAAAAACTGTTTTTT.